Sequencing of this TCR beta chain was carried out in a study of blood T cell repertoires in COVID-19. On the study more broadly: Donors in the United States, Italy and Spain gave samples during acute or convalescent COVID-19. Sources were T cells, B-cell-depleted T cells, or PBMCs; the material itself was cDNA or gDNA.

Germline trimming cut 5 bases from V and 0 bases from J; bases unmatched to any gene: 3. CDR1 LNHDA and CDR2 SQIVND come from the germline V gene (reference sequence). This CDR3 has 16 amino acids. The authors' processing: Reference gene primer amplification gave nucleated cell count estimates. This table comes from immunoSEQ multiplex PCR, and its TCRdb copy is limited to in-frame clones, with some not included. The D gene and trimming were derived from the DNA, and the V and J assignments and clone size from that table. The sample consists of some 78,000 clones, 90% of them appearing once. This chain links TRBV19 with TRBJ2-2; 10 nucleotides match TRBD2. The sequencing input was peripheral blood. This clonotype was sampled from a woman between 45 and 65 years old in a cohort sampled during active COVID-19. The CDR3 is CASSPLAGANTGELFF. CDR3 bases: TGTGCCAGTAGTCCGCTAGCGGGAGCGAACACCGGGGAGCTGTTTTTT.